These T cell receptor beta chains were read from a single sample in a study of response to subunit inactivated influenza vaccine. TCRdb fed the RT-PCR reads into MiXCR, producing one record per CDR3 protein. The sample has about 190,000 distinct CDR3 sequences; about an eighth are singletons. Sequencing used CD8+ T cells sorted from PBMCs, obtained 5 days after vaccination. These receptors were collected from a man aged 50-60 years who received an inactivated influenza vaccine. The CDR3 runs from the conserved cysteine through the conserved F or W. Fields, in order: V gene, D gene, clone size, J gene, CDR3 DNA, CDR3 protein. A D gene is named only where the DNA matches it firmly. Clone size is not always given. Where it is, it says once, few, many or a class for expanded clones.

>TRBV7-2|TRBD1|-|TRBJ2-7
TGTGCCAGCAGCTCGGCCGGGACAGCCTACGAGCAGTACTTC
CASSSAGTAYEQYF
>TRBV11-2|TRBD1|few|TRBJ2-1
TGTGCCAGCAGCTTAGATACCCTCGACAGGGCCCCCTACAATGAGCAGTTCTTC
CASSLDTLDRAPYNEQFF
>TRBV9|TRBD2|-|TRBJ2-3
TGTGCCAGCAGCGTAGGGTCCGCGGGGGGCGCAGATACGCAGTATTTT
CASSVGSAGGADTQYF
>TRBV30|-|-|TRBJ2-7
TGTGCCTGGAGTGTCAGTTTAAGCTACGAGCAGTACTTC
CAWSVSLSYEQYF
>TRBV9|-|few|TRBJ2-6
TGTGCCAGCAGCGTAGTGGCAGGCCCCCCATCTGGGGCCAACGTCCTGACTTTC
CASSVVAGPPSGANVLTF
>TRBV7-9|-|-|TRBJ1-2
TGTGCCAGCAGCTTAGATTCCACCGTCTATGGCTACACCTTC
CASSLDSTVYGYTF
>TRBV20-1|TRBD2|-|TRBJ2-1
TGCAGTGCTACTATTATAGCGGGAAGCTCCTACAATGAGCAGTTCTTC
CSATIIAGSSYNEQFF
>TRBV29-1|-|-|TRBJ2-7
TGCAGCGTTGAAGCGGGGGACAGCTCCTACGAGCAGTACTTC
CSVEAGDSSYEQYF
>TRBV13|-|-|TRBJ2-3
TGTGCCAGCAGCTTTAGTCGGGAGCCCACAGATACGCAGTATTTT
CASSFSREPTDTQYF
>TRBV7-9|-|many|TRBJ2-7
TGTGCCAGCAGCCTGGCCGGTGCGTCTGAGCAGTACTTC
CASSLAGASEQYF
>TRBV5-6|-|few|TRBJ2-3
TGTGCCAGCAGCTCGACCGTTACTAGCACAGATACGCAGTATTTT
CASSSTVTSTDTQYF
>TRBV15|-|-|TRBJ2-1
TGTGCCACCAGCAGAGATTACAGCTACAATGAGCAGTTCTTC
CATSRDYSYNEQFF
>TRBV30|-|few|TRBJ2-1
TGTGCCTGGAGTTGGGGCAATGAGCAGTTCTTC
CAWSWGNEQFF
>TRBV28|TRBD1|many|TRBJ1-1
TGTGCCAGCAGTGACGGACAGGGGGCGGAAGCTTTCTTT
CASSDGQGAEAFF
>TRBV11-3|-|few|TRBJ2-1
TGTGCCAGCAGCAGAGCGAGAGACTACAATGAGCAGTTCTTC
CASSRARDYNEQFF
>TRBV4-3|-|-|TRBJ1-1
TGCGCCAGCAGCCGGGGGACGGAGAACACTGAAGCTTTCTTT
CASSRGTENTEAFF
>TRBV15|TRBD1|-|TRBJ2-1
TGTGCCACCAGCATTGGGACAGGATCTAATGAGCAGTTCTTC
CATSIGTGSNEQFF
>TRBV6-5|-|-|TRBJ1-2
TGTGCCAGCAGTTACTCGGAGGAGACCTATGGCTACACCTTC
CASSYSEETYGYTF
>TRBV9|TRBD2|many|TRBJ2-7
TGTGCCAGCAGCGTAGGGCTAGCGGGAGCCTACGAGCAGTACTTC
CASSVGLAGAYEQYF
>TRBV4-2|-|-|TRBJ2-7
TGTGCCATCAGCACCGGGCCCCTCTTCCCGCAGTACTTC
CAISTGPLFPQYF